This passage covers 3 T cell receptor beta chains from one sample sequenced in a study of blood T cell repertoires in COVID-19. Using immunoSEQ multiplex PCR, the repertoire was profiled, and TCRdb retains in-frame clones only, with some absent. Altogether about 110,000 clones are present, 70% to 90% being singletons, with the ten largest covering approximately 1%. Source material: peripheral blood. Receptors were obtained from a human donor in a cohort sampled during active COVID-19.

This clone was counted a single time. This sequence joins TRBV25-1 and TRBJ1-2, with 9 bases aligning to TRBD1. V lost 4 bases to trimming and J lost 4 bases; unmatched junction nucleotides: 10. The CDR3 runs 16 residues. Looked up from germline, CDR1 is MGHDK and CDR2 is SYGVNS. This CDR3 is CASSVSTGGGGYGYTF. The CDR3 DNA is TGTGCCAGCAGTGTCTCCACAGGGGGCGGCGGCTATGGCTACACCTTC.

This clone was seen once. V is TRBV5-4 and J is TRBJ1-2, with TRBD1 matching 9 bases. Trimming took 4 bases from V and 0 from J; bases not matched to a gene: 7. From germline, CDR1 is SGHNT and CDR2 YYREEE (reference sequence). The CDR3 runs 16 residues. The CDR3 region has the DNA TGTGCCAGCAGCCGGGAGGGGACAGGGCCTAACTATGGCTACACCTTC. This gives the protein CASSREGTGPNYGYTF. Full variable domain (remainder filled in from reference TRBV5-4 and TRBJ1-2): ETGVTQSPTHLIKTRGQQVTLRCSSQSGHNTVSWYQQALGQGPQFIFQYYREEENGRGNFPPRFSGLQFPNYSSELNVNALELDDSALYLCASSREGTGPNYGYTFGSGTRLTVV.

The chain combines TRBV3-1 (or the pseudogene TRBV3-2) with TRBJ2-3; maybe TRBD2 (7 bases). The CDR3 has 15 amino acids. Germline CDR1 reads LGHDT; CDR2 reads YNNKEL (reference sequence). V was shortened by 4 bases and J by 9 bases, with 20 bases between the two germline ends. The CDR3 reads CASSRRAGPTGTQYF. The CDR3 nucleotides read TGTGCCAGCAGCCGTCGAGCGGGACCTACAGGGACGCAGTATTTT.